The 4 T cell receptor beta chains below were found in one sample sequenced in a study of cytomegalovirus exposure and HLA in healthy donors. A multiplex PCR was run with 60 Vbeta primers and 13 Jbeta primers. The assay was immunoSEQ multiplex PCR, and TCRdb's table has in-frame clones only and misses some. Of tens of thousands of clones in the sample, about 78% are singletons; the top ten hold roughly an eighth. Material: PBMCs. Receptors were obtained from a woman in her thirties or forties in good health and CMV-seropositive.

The CDR3, as DNA: TGTGCCAGCAGTTACACAGGCTCGGAGACCCAGTACTTC. This sequence encodes CASSYTGSETQYF. The chain links TRBV6-5 to TRBJ2-5; TRBD1 might be the D (5 bases). The CDR3 contains 13 residues. Trimming took off 2 bases at V and 5 bases at J, with 9 bases between the two ends. Germline-derived CDR1 and CDR2 are MNHEY and SVGAGI.

V and J are TRBV5-4 and TRBJ2-3, with 8 nucleotides matching TRBD2. The CDR3 is made up of 14 amino acids. V dropped 1 base and J dropped 4; count of bases not matched to a gene: 2. Germline lookup yields CDR1 SGHNT and CDR2 YYREEE (reference sequence). The CDR3 spells CASSLKAGADTQYF. The DNA of the CDR3 is TGTGCCAGCAGCTTGAAAGCGGGGGCAGATACGCAGTATTTT.

V and J are TRBV9 and TRBJ2-1, with a possible D match to TRBD1 (5 bases). V gave up 2 bases and J gave up 2 bases, with 11 bases separating them. This CDR3 is 15 amino acids long. Germline V lookup: CDR1 SGDLS, CDR2 YYNGEE. The CDR3 reads CASSVGQDAYNEQFF. The CDR3 DNA sequence: TGTGCCAGCAGCGTGGGGCAAGACGCCTACAATGAGCAGTTCTTC.

The chain has TRBV7-3 and TRBJ2-7; 7 nucleotides align to TRBD2. The CDR3 length is 16 residues. The germline CDR1 and CDR2 sequences are SGHTA and FQGTGA. V shed 5 bases and J 0 bases; nucleotides not matched to a gene: 10. The CDR3, as DNA: TGTGCCAGCAGCCCTAGGGGAGGGGAGGACTCCTACGAGCAGTACTTC. Protein sequence: CASSPRGGEDSYEQYF.